These T cell receptor beta chains were read from a single sample in a study of identical twins. From the 5' RACE reads, TCRdb called clonotypes with MiXCR, one entry per CDR3 protein. This table has 410,000 or so distinct CDR3 sequences, approximately 18% appearing once. Material for sequencing was naive T cells sorted from blood. The receptors shown here come from a man aged 45-60 years in good health. Each CDR3 is given with its conserved first and last residue. Fields, in order: V gene, D gene, clone size, J gene, CDR3 DNA, CDR3 protein. A D gene is named only where the DNA matches it firmly. Some rows mark clone size as missing; the rest say once, few, many or name a class of expanded clone.

TRBV10-3	TRBD2	many	TRBJ2-1	TGTGCCATCAGTGAGTGGCGGGGGGGCGCCTACAATGAGCAGTTCTTC	CAISEWRGGAYNEQFF
TRBV24-1	.	.	TRBJ1-1	TGTGCCACCAGTGCCGGGAGGGCGAACACTGAAGCTTTCTTT	CATSAGRANTEAFF
TRBV6-2/TRBV6-3	TRBD1	.	TRBJ1-1	TGTGCCAGCAGTTACGCTGGGACAGGGGGCGAGTCTTTCTTT	CASSYAGTGGESFF
TRBV27	TRBD2	.	TRBJ2-2	TGTGCCAGCAGCATCCAAATCTCTAGCGGAGATTTCACCGGGGAGCTGTTTTTT	CASSIQISSGDFTGELFF
TRBV5-5	TRBD2	.	TRBJ2-1	TGTGCCAGCAGCTTGAAGGTTTTAGCGGGAGTTAACAATGAGCAGTTCTTC	CASSLKVLAGVNNEQFF
TRBV5-6	.	.	TRBJ2-7	TGTGCCAGCAGCTCCTCGGGGTGGATATACGAGCAGTACTTC	CASSSSGWIYEQYF
TRBV20-1	TRBD2	few	TRBJ2-7	TGCAGTGTAGGGCGGGGGGTAGGATACGAGCAGTACTTC	CSVGRGVGYEQYF
TRBV5-5	.	many	TRBJ2-2	TGTGCCAGCAGCCCCTCTTATGACACCGGGGAGCTGTTTTTT	CASSPSYDTGELFF
TRBV10-3	.	.	TRBJ2-1	TGTGCCATCAGTGAGGACGGGAAGACCTACAATGAGCAGTTCTTC	CAISEDGKTYNEQFF
TRBV5-1	.	few	TRBJ2-1	TGCGCCAGCAGCCTTCGGACCCGAAGCTCTGAGCAGTTCTTC	CASSLRTRSSEQFF
TRBV9	TRBD1	few	TRBJ2-7	TGTGCCAGCAGTTGGGGACAGGGGGCCGACGAGCAGTACTTC	CASSWGQGADEQYF
TRBV6-5	TRBD1	few	TRBJ2-7	TGTGCCAGCAGTTACACGGACCCGGGACAGTCCGAAGAGCAGTACTTC	CASSYTDPGQSEEQYF
TRBV29-1	TRBD1	many	TRBJ1-2	TGCAGCGTTGAAGCCGGGACAGGGGTTGGATATGGCTACACCTTC	CSVEAGTGVGYGYTF
TRBV19	.	many	TRBJ2-2	TGTGCCAGTACCCAGGGTGACACCGGGGAGCTGTTTTTT	CASTQGDTGELFF
TRBV20-1	.	.	TRBJ2-1	TGCAGTGCTAGAGATTGGAGGAGCTCCTACAATGAGCAGTTCTTC	CSARDWRSSYNEQFF
TRBV12-3/TRBV12-4	TRBD1	few	TRBJ2-1	TGTGCCAGCAGTTTCCGTGGACAGGGGCTCTACAATGAGCAGTTCTTC	CASSFRGQGLYNEQFF
TRBV28	.	few	TRBJ2-7	TGTGCCAGCAGTTTAGTGGGGGTAGCCTACGAGCAGTACTTC	CASSLVGVAYEQYF
TRBV7-3	.	.	TRBJ2-2	TGTGCCAGCAGCTCTGGGGCGGGGAGCACCGGGGAGCTGTTTTTT	CASSSGAGSTGELFF
TRBV12-3/TRBV12-4	TRBD1	few	TRBJ1-2	TGTGCCAGCAGTTTAGGGGGACAGATCTATGGCTACACCTTC	CASSLGGQIYGYTF
TRBV12-3/TRBV12-4	.	few	TRBJ2-1	TGTGCCAGCAGTTTGCCGGAGGGGGGTGAGCAGTTCTTC	CASSLPEGGEQFF
TRBV5-1	TRBD1	few	TRBJ2-1	TGCGCCAGCAGCTTGCCCAACCTACCTACCGGGACAGAACCCTACAATGAGCAGTTCTTC	CASSLPNLPTGTEPYNEQFF
TRBV12-3/TRBV12-4	TRBD1	few	TRBJ1-2	TGTGCCAGCGCGGGACAGGGAAGATGGTTGGATGGCTACACCTTC	CASAGQGRWLDGYTF
TRBV10-3	TRBD2	many	TRBJ2-7	TGTGCCATCAGTGTGACTAGCGGGAGAATCAACGAGCAGTACTTC	CAISVTSGRINEQYF
TRBV3-1	.	.	TRBJ2-2	TGTGCCAGCAGCCAGGCCGGGGAGCTGTTTTTT	CASSQAGELFF
TRBV5-4	.	many	TRBJ1-2	TGTGCCAGCAGCTCGGGTAGGGTTGCTGGCTACACCTTC	CASSSGRVAGYTF
TRBV7-2	TRBD1	few	TRBJ1-1	TGTGCCAGCAGCGGACAGGGGTTGACTGAAGCTTTCTTT	CASSGQGLTEAFF
TRBV14	.	.	TRBJ1-1	TGTGCCAGCAGCAAGGGACCGAAAGCTTTCTTT	CASSKGPKAFF
TRBV7-2	TRBD1	many	TRBJ1-6	TGTGCCAGCAGCTTCTTAGTAGGGACAGCGCTAAATTCACCCCTCCACTTT	CASSFLVGTALNSPLHF
TRBV5-1	.	few	TRBJ1-4	TGCGCCAGCAGCTCCCTCTCCGATGAAAAACTGTTTTTT	CASSSLSDEKLFF
TRBV4-1	TRBD1	many	TRBJ2-7	TGCGCCAGCAGCCATACAGGGGGCGAAGGGAACGAGCAGTACTTC	CASSHTGGEGNEQYF
TRBV12-3/TRBV12-4	.	few	TRBJ2-3	TGTGCCAGCAGAACCGGGCCCAGACCAGATACGCAGTATTTT	CASRTGPRPDTQYF
TRBV6-2/TRBV6-3	.	.	TRBJ1-5	TGTGCCAGCAGTTACGGCGGGGGGATAGGAGGCAATCAGCCCCAGCATTTT	CASSYGGGIGGNQPQHF
TRBV5-1	.	few	TRBJ2-7	TGCGCCAGCAGCTTGGGCGGGAATCATCCGGACGAGCAGTACTTC	CASSLGGNHPDEQYF
TRBV21-1	.	few	TRBJ2-4	TGTGCCAGCAGGGGGACTAGCGTAGCCTCACTAGCCAAAAACATTCAGTACTTC	CASRGTSVASLAKNIQYF
TRBV12-3/TRBV12-4	.	few	TRBJ1-1	TGTGCCAGCAGTAGGACAGTAGGCGGTTTCACTGAAGCTTTCTTT	CASSRTVGGFTEAFF
TRBV6-1	TRBD1	.	TRBJ2-2	TGTGCCAGCAGAACCGGGACAGGCACCGGGGAGCTGTTTTTT	CASRTGTGTGELFF
TRBV5-1	TRBD2	few	TRBJ2-1	TGCGCCAGCAGCCTAGGACTAGCGGGAGGGCCTTACTACAATGAGCAGTTCTTC	CASSLGLAGGPYYNEQFF
TRBV20-1	TRBD2	many	TRBJ2-1	TGCAGTGCTAGGTCTTCCGGGACTAGCGGATACAATGAGCAGTTCTTC	CSARSSGTSGYNEQFF
TRBV4-3	.	many	TRBJ1-1	TGCGCCAGCAGCCAAGTGACAGGAACTGAAGCTTTCTTT	CASSQVTGTEAFF
TRBV12-3/TRBV12-4	.	many	TRBJ2-3	TGTGCCAGCTGCAGAGCTAGCACAGATACGCAGTATTTT	CASCRASTDTQYF